The text below deals with one T cell receptor (beta chain). The antigen is undetermined. These data originate in a study of early T cells in non-severe SARS-CoV-2 infection. Study background: Sequencing was performed on bulk RNA from unsorted whole blood, leaving chains unpaired.

Trimming cost V 5 bases and J 6 bases, with 14 bases left between them. Germline V gene sequence: CDR1 MNHEY, CDR2 SVGAGI. This CDR3 comprises 13 residues. Study outcomes and limitations: Anti-spike CD8 responses were favored in VDJdb matching, and private and CD4 specificities were missed.

As part of library construction, unique molecular identifiers were attached to individual cDNA molecules. TCRdb independently ran MiXCR on the 5' RACE reads; one entry per CDR3 protein. The table lists tens of thousands of distinct CDR3 sequences, around 4.2% of them singletons. The V gene is TRBV6-5, the J gene TRBJ2-7; a possible D gene is TRBD1 (6 bases). The receptor was derived from an adult who was a healthcare worker with PCR-confirmed SARS-CoV-2 infection or an uninfected control (not recorded which). Material for sequencing was whole blood. CDR3 nucleotide sequence: TGTGCCAGCAGTGGTGTCAGGGGTAGCGAGCAGTACTTC. Its protein is CASSGVRGSEQYF.